Listed below are T cell receptor beta chains from one sample, sequenced in a study of T cell repertoires in cytomegalovirus infection. TCRdb redid the calling of the reads with MiXCR, one entry per CDR3 protein. The data show 560,000 or so distinct CDR3 sequences, 16% seen once. Sequenced: CD8+ T cells from PBMCs. These receptors were obtained from a human donor in good health (CMV status not recorded). Some clones in this sample may be carry-over from other donors' samples. CDR3s include the opening cysteine and the closing phenylalanine or tryptophan. D genes are given only for firm matches. Size tells how often a clone was seen (once, few, many) or the class of an expanded clone, and some rows leave it out.

j_call v_call d_call clone_size cdr3_aa cdr3_nt
TRBJ2-5 TRBV7-6 TRBD2 many CASSSPREGSLRWKETQYF TGTGCCAGCAGCTCGCCTAGGGAGGGGAGTCTCCGGTGGAAAGAGACCCAGTACTTC
TRBJ2-2 TRBV28 TRBD1 . CASSNNFGGDRADTGELFF TGTGCCAGCAGCAACAATTTCGGTGGGGACAGGGCTGACACCGGGGAGCTGTTTTTT
TRBJ2-1 TRBV7-6 . . CASSAEQGNEQFF TGTGCCAGCAGCGCCGAACAGGGCAATGAGCAGTTCTTC
TRBJ2-2 TRBV3-1 TRBD2 few CASSVPGTSGITTGELFF TGTGCCAGCAGCGTCCCCGGGACTAGCGGGATAACCACCGGGGAGCTGTTTTTT
TRBJ2-1 TRBV6-5 TRBD1 many CASSFTDRVTEQFF TGTGCCAGCAGTTTCACGGACAGGGTGACTGAGCAGTTCTTC
TRBJ2-5 TRBV15 . many CATSGTAYQETQYF TGTGCCACCAGCGGCACAGCCTACCAAGAGACCCAGTACTTC
TRBJ2-7 TRBV7-9 . many CASSLGGTYEQYF TGTGCCAGCAGCCTGGGTGGCACCTACGAGCAGTACTTC
TRBJ2-5 TRBV7-9 TRBD1 few CASSSRDRGPQETQYF TGTGCCAGCAGCAGCCGGGACAGGGGGCCTCAAGAGACCCAGTACTTC
TRBJ1-1 TRBV11-2 . few CASSPWRTDLNTEAFF TGTGCCAGCAGCCCATGGCGGACAGACCTGAACACTGAAGCTTTCTTT
TRBJ2-7 TRBV12-5 . few CASGLVRIGYEQYF TGTGCTAGTGGTTTGGTAAGGATTGGGTACGAGCAGTACTTC
TRBJ1-1 TRBV19 . many CASSAGGYTEAFF TGTGCCAGTAGTGCCGGGGGTTACACTGAAGCTTTCTTT
TRBJ2-1 TRBV27 . . CASSLIATSSYNEQFF TGTGCCAGCAGTTTAATAGCGACGAGCTCCTACAATGAGCAGTTCTTC
TRBJ1-2 TRBV9 . once CASSGPVVGDRKFLANYGYTF TGTGCCAGCAGCGGCCCGGTGGTTGGGGACCGAAAGTTCCTAGCTAACTATGGCTACACCTTC
TRBJ1-1 TRBV5-1 . . CASSPRAVDTEAFF TGCGCCAGCAGCCCTCGGGCGGTGGACACTGAAGCTTTCTTT
TRBJ2-7 TRBV27 TRBD1 . CASSSTGTGAHEQYF TGTGCCAGCAGTTCCACCGGGACAGGGGCCCACGAGCAGTACTTC
TRBJ2-5 TRBV6-1 . many CASKRWVRDIQETQYF TGTGCCAGCAAACGATGGGTACGGGACATACAAGAGACCCAGTACTTC
TRBJ1-1 TRBV6-2/TRBV6-3 . many CASTPFREYTEAFF TGTGCCAGCACCCCCTTTCGGGAATACACTGAAGCTTTCTTT
TRBJ2-3 TRBV7-3 TRBD2 many CASSLGLAEFTDTQYF TGTGCCAGCAGCTTAGGACTAGCGGAATTCACAGATACGCAGTATTTT
TRBJ2-3 TRBV7-9 . many CASSLVEGSSDTQYF TGTGCCAGCAGCTTAGTCGAGGGGTCCTCAGATACGCAGTATTTT
TRBJ1-2 TRBV7-8 TRBD1 many CASRPSPGQKYYGYTF TGTGCCAGCCGACCGTCCCCGGGACAGAAATACTATGGCTACACCTTC
TRBJ2-5 TRBV7-9 TRBD1 many CASSPRDRGRETQYF TGTGCCAGCAGCCCGCGGGACAGGGGACGAGAGACCCAGTACTTC
TRBJ2-1 TRBV11-2 TRBD2 many CASSLRRRGRNDEQFF TGTGCCAGCAGCTTGCGGCGGCGGGGGAGGAACGATGAGCAGTTCTTC
TRBJ2-4 TRBV4-1 TRBD2 . CASSQTSGTLAKNIQYF TGCGCCAGCAGCCAGACTAGCGGGACTTTAGCCAAAAACATTCAGTACTTC
TRBJ1-5 TRBV7-2 TRBD1 many CASSPSGQANQPQHF TGTGCCAGCAGCCCCTCAGGACAGGCAAATCAGCCCCAGCATTTT
TRBJ2-7 TRBV6-1 . . CASRTYGSSYEQYF TGTGCCAGCAGGACTTACGGGAGCTCCTACGAGCAGTACTTC
TRBJ1-2 TRBV6-5 TRBD1 many CASSSRTGKHYGYTF TGTGCCAGCAGTTCCCGGACAGGGAAGCACTATGGCTACACCTTC
TRBJ2-7 TRBV28 . . CASADIWGQYF TGTGCCAGCGCGGACATCTGGGGGCAGTACTTC
TRBJ2-5 TRBV7-9 TRBD2 many CASSSTGLAVQETQYF TGTGCCAGCAGCTCGACAGGACTAGCGGTCCAAGAGACCCAGTACTTC
TRBJ1-5 TRBV15 . few CATSRGGSGNQPQHF TGTGCCACCAGCAGAGGAGGGAGTGGCAATCAGCCCCAGCATTTT
TRBJ1-3 TRBV7-9 TRBD1 few CASSPRDRGDSGNTIYF TGTGCCAGCAGCCCCCGGGACAGGGGTGACTCTGGAAACACCATATATTTT
TRBJ2-4 TRBV6-8 . . CASTYGRGVAKNIQYF TGTGCCAGCACCTACGGGCGTGGGGTGGCCAAAAACATTCAGTACTTC
TRBJ2-7 TRBV6-1 TRBD1 many CASRKDRAKTYEQYF TGTGCCAGCAGGAAGGACAGGGCTAAGACCTACGAGCAGTACTTC